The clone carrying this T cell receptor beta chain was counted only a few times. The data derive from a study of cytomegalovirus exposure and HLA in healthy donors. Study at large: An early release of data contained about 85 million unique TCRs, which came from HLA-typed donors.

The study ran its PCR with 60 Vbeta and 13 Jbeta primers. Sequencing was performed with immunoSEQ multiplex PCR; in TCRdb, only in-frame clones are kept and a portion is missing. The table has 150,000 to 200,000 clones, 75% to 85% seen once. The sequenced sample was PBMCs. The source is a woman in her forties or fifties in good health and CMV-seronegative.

The DNA for the CDR3 is TGTGCCAGCAGTCCCCCCCTAGCGGGAGGGCCCGGGGAGCTGTTTTTT. Translation gives CASSPPLAGGPGELFF. This chain joins TRBV28 and TRBJ2-2, with 12 bases identical to TRBD2. The CDR3 is 16 amino acids. V was clipped by 5 bases and J by 6 bases; unmatched bases: 7. CDR1 and CDR2 from the germline V gene are MDHEN and SYDVKM.